This TCR beta chain comes out of a study of T cell responses to AZD1222 COVID-19 vaccine. Findings and limits, study-wide: Spike-specific TCR breadth and depth grew following two AZD1222 doses. Across the whole spike, CD4 TCRs peaked at regions 160-218 and 743-854. Sampling captured repertoires only after the peak T cell response.

Pooling was applied to second doses at about 4 or about 12 weeks. On this clone: Antigen: not known.

The repertoire was sequenced with immunoSEQ multiplex PCR; TCRdb's copy has only in-frame clones and lacks some. The profile shows fewer than 150,000 clones, approximately 86% of them singletons. The source was peripheral blood, collected 28 days after the second AZD1222 dose. This TCR was recovered from an adult who received the AZD1222 COVID-19 vaccine.

The DNA of the CDR3 is TGTGCCAGCAGTGGGACCGGGACTGTCTTCTACGAGCAGTACTTC. It is translated as CASSGTGTVFYEQYF. The chain recombines TRBV6-2 or TRBV6-3 with TRBJ2-7, with D possibly TRBD2 on 6 matching bases. The CDR3 sequence is 15 residues long. V was cut by 5 bases and J by 3 bases, with 17 bases left in between. Germline V gene lookup returns CDR1 MNHEY and CDR2 SVGEGT.